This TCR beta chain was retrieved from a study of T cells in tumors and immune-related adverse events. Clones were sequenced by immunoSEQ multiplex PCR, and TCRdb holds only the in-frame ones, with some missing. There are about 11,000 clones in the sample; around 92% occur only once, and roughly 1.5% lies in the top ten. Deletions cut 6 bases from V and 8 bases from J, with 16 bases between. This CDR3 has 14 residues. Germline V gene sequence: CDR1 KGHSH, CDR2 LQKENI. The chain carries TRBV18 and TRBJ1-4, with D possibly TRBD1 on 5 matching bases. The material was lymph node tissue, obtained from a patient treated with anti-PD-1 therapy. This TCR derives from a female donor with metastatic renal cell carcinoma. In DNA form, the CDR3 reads TGTGCCAGCTCCGGGGGGAGCGCCGGGGAAAAACTGTTTTTT. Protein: CASSGGSAGEKLFF.